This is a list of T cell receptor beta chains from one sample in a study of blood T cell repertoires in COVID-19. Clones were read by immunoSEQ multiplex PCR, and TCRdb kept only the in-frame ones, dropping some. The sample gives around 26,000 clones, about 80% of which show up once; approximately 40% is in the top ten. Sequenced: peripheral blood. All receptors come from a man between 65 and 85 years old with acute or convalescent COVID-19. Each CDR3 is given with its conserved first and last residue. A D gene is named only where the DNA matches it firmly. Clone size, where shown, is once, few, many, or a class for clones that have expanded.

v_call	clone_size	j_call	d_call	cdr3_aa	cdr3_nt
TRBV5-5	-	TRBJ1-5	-	CASSWTYQRIGNQPQHF	TGTGCCAGCAGCTGGACTTACCAAAGGATTGGCAATCAGCCCCAGCATTTT
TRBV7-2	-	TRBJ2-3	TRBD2	CASSLAPAGTIDTQYF	TGTGCCAGCAGCTTAGCCCCAGCGGGAACGATAGATACGCAGTATTTT
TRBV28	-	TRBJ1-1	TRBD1	CASRPPGTVPREAFF	TGTGCCAGCAGGCCCCCGGGGACAGTCCCCAGAGAAGCTTTCTTT
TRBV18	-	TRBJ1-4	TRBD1	CASSPGTGLREKLFF	TGTGCCAGCTCACCCGGGACAGGGCTTCGGGAAAAACTGTTTTTT
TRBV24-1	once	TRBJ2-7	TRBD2	CATRVGLAGGSGDDYEQYF	TGTGCCACCAGGGTGGGACTAGCGGGGGGGAGTGGGGACGACTACGAGCAGTACTTC
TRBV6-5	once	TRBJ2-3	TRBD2	CASSYVLAASTDTQYF	TGTGCCAGCAGTTATGTGCTAGCGGCTAGCACAGATACGCAGTATTTT
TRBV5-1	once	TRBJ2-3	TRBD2	CASTLRSGRGGTDTQYF	TGCGCCAGCACCCTCAGGAGCGGGAGGGGCGGCACAGATACGCAGTATTTT
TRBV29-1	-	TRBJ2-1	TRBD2	CSVAGTSGYNEQFF	TGCAGCGTTGCAGGGACTAGCGGGTACAATGAGCAGTTCTTC
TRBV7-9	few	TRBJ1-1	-	CASSLVGLMNTEAFF	TGTGCCAGCAGCTTAGTGGGACTTATGAACACTGAAGCTTTCTTT
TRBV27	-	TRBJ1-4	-	CASSLFGSGRSEKLFF	TGTGCCAGCAGTTTATTTGGTTCTGGTAGGAGTGAAAAACTGTTTTTT
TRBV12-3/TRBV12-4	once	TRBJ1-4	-	CASSPGEKLFF	TGTGCCAGCAGCCCGGGGGAAAAACTGTTTTTT
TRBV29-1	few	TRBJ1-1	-	CSVQSRGIGNTEAFF	TGCAGCGTTCAAAGCCGGGGGATTGGGAACACTGAAGCTTTCTTT
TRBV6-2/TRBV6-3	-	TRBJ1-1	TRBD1	CASSIQGDRKAFF	TGTGCCAGCAGTATACAGGGGGACAGGAAAGCTTTCTTT
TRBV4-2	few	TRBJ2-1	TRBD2	CASSQDTGLAVFF	TGTGCCAGCAGCCAAGATACGGGACTAGCGGTGTTCTTC
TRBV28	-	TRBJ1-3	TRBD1	CASTLRDRRTGNTIYF	TGTGCCAGCACCTTAAGGGACAGAAGAACTGGAAACACCATATATTTT
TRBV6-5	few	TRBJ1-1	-	CASSYSRRETEAFF	TGTGCCAGCAGTTACTCGAGAAGAGAGACTGAAGCTTTCTTT
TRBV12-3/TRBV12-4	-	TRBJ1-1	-	CASSSLTTTEAFF	TGTGCCAGCAGCTCCCTGACAACCACTGAAGCTTTCTTT
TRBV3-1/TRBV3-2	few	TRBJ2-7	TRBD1	CASSQQGAYEQYF	TGTGCCAGCAGCCAACAGGGGGCCTACGAGCAGTACTTC
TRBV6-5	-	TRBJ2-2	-	CASSYRTGGYTGELFF	TGTGCCAGCAGTTACCGGACCGGCGGGTACACCGGGGAGCTGTTTTTT
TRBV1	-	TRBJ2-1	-	CTSSHESSRRFF	TGCACCAGCAGCCATGAGTCTAGTCGGCGGTTCTTC
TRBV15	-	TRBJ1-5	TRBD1	CATSRDRDHNQPQHF	TGTGCCACCAGCAGGGACAGGGATCACAATCAGCCCCAGCATTTT
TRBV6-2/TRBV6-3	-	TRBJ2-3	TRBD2	CASSYGRESSTDTQYF	TGTGCCAGCAGTTACGGGCGGGAGTCTAGCACAGATACGCAGTATTTT
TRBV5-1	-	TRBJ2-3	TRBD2	CASSLEGGSGVDTQYF	TGCGCCAGCAGCTTGGAGGGCGGGAGTGGTGTGGATACGCAGTATTTT
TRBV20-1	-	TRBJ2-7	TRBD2	CSASFLAVTYEQYF	TGCAGTGCTAGTTTCCTAGCGGTTACCTACGAGCAGTACTTC
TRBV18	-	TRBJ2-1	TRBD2	CASSPGRGNEQFF	TGTGCCAGCTCACCAGGGCGGGGGAATGAGCAGTTCTTC
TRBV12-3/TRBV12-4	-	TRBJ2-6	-	CASQASGANVLTF	TGTGCCAGCCAAGCCTCTGGGGCCAACGTCCTGACTTTC
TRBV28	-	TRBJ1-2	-	CASSSPSGRVGYGYTF	TGTGCCAGCAGTTCCCCCTCCGGCCGGGTAGGATATGGCTACACCTTC
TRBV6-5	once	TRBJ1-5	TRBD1	CAVNPGQYNQPQHF	TGTGCCGTTAATCCGGGACAGTATAATCAGCCCCAGCATTTT
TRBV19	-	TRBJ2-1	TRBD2	CASSIPRTSRAGVYNEQFF	TGTGCCAGTAGTATACCCCGAACGAGTCGAGCGGGAGTCTACAATGAGCAGTTCTTC
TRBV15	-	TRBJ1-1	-	CATSRDRGGEAFF	TGTGCCACCAGCAGAGATCGGGGGGGTGAAGCTTTCTTT
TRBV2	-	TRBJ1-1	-	CASSEQFNTEAFF	TGTGCCAGCAGTGAACAATTTAACACTGAAGCTTTCTTT
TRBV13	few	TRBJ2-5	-	CASSVPDQETQYF	TGTGCCAGCAGCGTGCCAGATCAAGAGACCCAGTACTTC
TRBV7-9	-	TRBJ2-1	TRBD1	CASSPTTGTDEQFF	TGTGCCAGCAGCCCGACGACAGGGACGGATGAGCAGTTCTTC
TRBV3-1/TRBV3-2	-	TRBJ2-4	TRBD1	CASSQAVRGTGQNIQYF	TGTGCCAGCAGCCAAGCGGTAAGGGGGACAGGACAAAACATTCAGTACTTC
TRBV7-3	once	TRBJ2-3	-	CASSLTGWGDTQYF	TGTGCCAGCAGCCTGACAGGTTGGGGAGATACGCAGTATTTT
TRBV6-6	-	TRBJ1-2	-	CATSPGANYGYTF	TGTGCCACCTCTCCTGGAGCTAACTATGGCTACACCTTC
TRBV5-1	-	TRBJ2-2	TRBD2	CASSSAPSGGAGELFF	TGCGCCAGCAGCTCCGCACCTAGCGGGGGGGCCGGGGAGCTGTTTTTT